The following is a T cell receptor (beta chain) sequence with its context. This sample was included in a study of long-term antiretroviral therapy in people with HIV. Germline values: CDR1 SQVTM, CDR2 ANQGSEA. V lost 4 bases to trimming and J lost 1 base, with 11 bases between them. CDR3 length: 14 residues. This was the immunoSEQ v3.0 assay at survey level. Libraries were prepared by immunoSEQ multiplex PCR; TCRdb keeps only in-frame clonotypes and omits some of them. The sample consists of 40,000 to 45,000 clones, 90% to 95% of them appearing once. Sequencing was performed on unsorted PBMCs, taken 3.7 years after starting antiretroviral therapy. This clonotype was sampled from a woman in her fifties or sixties with HIV. The V gene is TRBV29-1, the J gene TRBJ1-5, with D tentatively TRBD1 (6 bases). The CDR3 nucleotides read TGCAGCGTTGTGGCAGGGACAAGCAATCAGCCCCAGCATTTT. It specifies CSVVAGTSNQPQHF.